This entry features one T cell receptor beta chain sequence. Repertoires were generated with immunoSEQ multiplex PCR, while TCRdb's copy carries only in-frame clones and drops some. The data contain 45,000 to 65,000 clones, over 80% of them singletons. V dropped 4 bases and J dropped 9; count of bases not matched to a gene: 8. The CDR3 sequence is 14 residues long. Germline V CDR1 and CDR2: LGHDT, YNNKEL (reference sequence). These data belong to a study of blood T cell repertoires in COVID-19. The sequenced material came from peripheral blood. The sequence was collected from a human donor in a cohort sampled during active COVID-19. The rearrangement joins TRBV3-1 (or the pseudogene TRBV3-2) to TRBJ2-1; 8 bases align to TRBD2. The CDR3 region has the DNA TGTGCCAGCAGCCGAGAAACTCGGGAGGGTGAGCAGTTCTTC. Protein: CASSRETREGEQFF.